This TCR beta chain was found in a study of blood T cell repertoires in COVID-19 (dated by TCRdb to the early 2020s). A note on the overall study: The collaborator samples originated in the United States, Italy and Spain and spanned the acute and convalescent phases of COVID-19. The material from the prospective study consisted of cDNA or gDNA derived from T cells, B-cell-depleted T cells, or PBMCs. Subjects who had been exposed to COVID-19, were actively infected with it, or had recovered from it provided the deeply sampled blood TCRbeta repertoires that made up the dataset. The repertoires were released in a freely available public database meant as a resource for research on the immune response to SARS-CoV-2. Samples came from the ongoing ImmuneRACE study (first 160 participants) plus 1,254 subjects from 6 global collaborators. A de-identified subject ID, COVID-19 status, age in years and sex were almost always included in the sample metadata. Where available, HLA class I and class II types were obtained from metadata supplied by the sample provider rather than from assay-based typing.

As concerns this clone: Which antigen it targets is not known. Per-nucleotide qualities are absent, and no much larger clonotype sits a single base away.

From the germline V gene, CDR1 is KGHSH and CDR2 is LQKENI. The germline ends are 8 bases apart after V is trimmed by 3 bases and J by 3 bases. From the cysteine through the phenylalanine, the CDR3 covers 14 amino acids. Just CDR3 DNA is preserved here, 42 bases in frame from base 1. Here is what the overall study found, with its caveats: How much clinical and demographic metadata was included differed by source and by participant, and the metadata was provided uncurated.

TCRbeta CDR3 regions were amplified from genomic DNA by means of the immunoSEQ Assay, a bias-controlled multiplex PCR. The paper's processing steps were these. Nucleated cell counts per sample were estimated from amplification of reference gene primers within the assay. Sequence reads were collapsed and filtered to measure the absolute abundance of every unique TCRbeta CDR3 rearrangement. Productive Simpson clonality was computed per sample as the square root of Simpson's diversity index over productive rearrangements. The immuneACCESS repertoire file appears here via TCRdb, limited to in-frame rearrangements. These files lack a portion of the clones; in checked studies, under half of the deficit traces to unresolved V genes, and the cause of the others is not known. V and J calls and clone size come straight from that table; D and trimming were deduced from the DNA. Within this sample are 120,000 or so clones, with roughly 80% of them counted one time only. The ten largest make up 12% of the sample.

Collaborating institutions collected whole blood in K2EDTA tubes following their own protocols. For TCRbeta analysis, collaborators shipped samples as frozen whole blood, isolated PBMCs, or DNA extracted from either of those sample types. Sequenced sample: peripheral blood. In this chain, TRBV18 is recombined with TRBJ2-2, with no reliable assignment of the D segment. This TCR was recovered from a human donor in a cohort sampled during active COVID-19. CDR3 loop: CASSPPQYTGELFF. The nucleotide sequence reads TGTGCCAGCTCACCCCCACAGTACACCGGGGAGCTGTTTTTT.